The 24 T cell receptor beta chains reported below all come from one sample, sequenced in a study of a mutant IDH1 vaccine in newly diagnosed glioma. Time point in this sample: week 23, last vaccination. Doses comprised 300 ug of mutant IDH1 20-mer peptide each, plus topical imiquimod. These receptors' targets are unknown. The data were produced by immunoSEQ multiplex PCR, yet TCRdb's version contains in-frame clones alone and is incomplete. Of about 38,000 clones in the sample, roughly 80% were seen once. The sequencing used PBMCs, collected from a glioma patient whose treatment included an IDH1 peptide vaccine. The receptors stem from a middle-aged man with glioma.

This clone was counted a single time. This chain uses TRBV5-4 with TRBJ1-2; D perhaps matches TRBD1 (5 bases). CDR1 is SGHNT and CDR2 is YYREEE in the germline V gene (reference sequence). The CDR3 contains 12 residues. CDR3 sequence reads: CAHSRQGGGYTF. The CDR3 bases are TGTGCTCACTCGCGGCAGGGAGGTGGCTACACCTTC.

This clone came up once. V gene TRBV9 combines with J gene TRBJ2-1; 8 nucleotides align to TRBD2. CDR1 is SGDLS, CDR2 YYNGEE, per germline. The CDR3 has 16 amino acids. J lost 8 bases, V lost 4 bases, and 14 bases had no gene match. The CDR3 coding sequence is TGTGCCAGCAGCCCCGGGGGCGGGAGGCCAGGGGATGAGCAGTTCTTC. The encoded protein is CASSPGGGRPGDEQFF.

The chain carries TRBV7-3 and TRBJ2-7; possibly TRBD1 for D (7 bases). CDR3 length equals 14 residues. Looked up from germline, CDR1 is SGHTA and CDR2 is FQGTGA. Trimming removed 5 bases at V and 0 bases at J, with 11 bases between. The CDR3, as DNA: TGTGCCAGCAGCGCGGGACAGTCCTCCTACGAGCAGTACTTC. This encodes CASSAGQSSYEQYF. Filled out from reference TRBV7-3 and TRBJ2-7, the complete variable domain reads GAGVSQTPSNKVTEKGKYVELRCDPISGHTALYWYRQSLGQGPEFLIYFQGTGAADDSGLPNDRFFAVRPEGSVSTLKIQRTERGDSAVYLCASSAGQSSYEQYFGPGTRLTVT.

The V call is TRBV5-1, the J call TRBJ1-2; the match to TRBD1 covers 7 bases. The germline CDR1 and CDR2 sequences are SGHRS and YFSETQ. CDR3 length equals 15 residues. V trimming: 0 bases; J trimming: 4 bases; junction bases outside the gene matches: 6. CDR3 in DNA: TGCGCCAGCAGCTTGGCTGAGGGGGCATTCTATGGCTACACCTTC. Its protein is CASSLAEGAFYGYTF.

V and J are TRBV7-2 and TRBJ1-5; D is unresolved. Germline-derived CDR1 and CDR2 are SGHTA and FQGNSA. This CDR3 spans 17 amino acids. The V end lost 4 bases, the J end lost 0 bases, and 16 bases lay between the germline ends. The CDR3 DNA reads as TGTGCCAGCAGCTACTTCGGGGTCGGGAGTAGCAATCAGCCCCAGCATTTT. This sequence encodes CASSYFGVGSSNQPQHF.

This clone was recorded a few times. The V gene is TRBV29-1, the J gene TRBJ2-1; TRBD1 might be the D (5 bases). There are 10 residues in the CDR3. Per the germline V gene, CDR1 is SQVTM and CDR2 is ANQGSEA. V was clipped by 7 bases and J by 10 bases, with 11 bases between them. The CDR3 protein is CSAGHREQFF. In nucleotides, the CDR3 is TGCAGCGCTGGACACAGAGAGCAGTTCTTC.

The chain links TRBV7-2 to TRBJ2-3, with D tentatively TRBD2 (5 bases). The germline V gene encodes CDR1 SGHTA and CDR2 FQGNSA. This CDR3 is built from 13 residues. The ends were cut back, 4 bases at V and 6 bases at J, with 11 bases in the middle. The CDR3 DNA is TGTGCCAGCAGCTCCGCATCGGGGGATACGCAGTATTTT. Translating it yields CASSSASGDTQYF.

The rearrangement joins TRBV5-4 to TRBJ2-3, with 11 bases that match TRBD2. V lost 0 bases to trimming and J lost 3 bases; unmatched junction nucleotides: 0. Germline-derived CDR1 and CDR2 are SGHNT and YYREEE (reference sequence). CDR3 length equals 15 residues. Here the CDR3 reads CASSLGLAGTDTQYF. The CDR3 nucleotides read TGTGCCAGCAGCTTGGGACTAGCGGGAACAGATACGCAGTATTTT. Full variable domain (rest looked up from reference TRBV5-4 and TRBJ2-3): ETGVTQSPTHLIKTRGQQVTLRCSSQSGHNTVSWYQQALGQGPQFIFQYYREEENGRGNFPPRFSGLQFPNYSSELNVNALELDDSALYLCASSLGLAGTDTQYFGPGTRLTVL.

The gene calls are TRBV28 and TRBJ1-1, with a tentative D call TRBD1 (5 bases). Germline lookup yields CDR1 MDHEN and CDR2 SYDVKM. The length of the CDR3 is 14 residues. V shed 5 bases and J shed 3 bases, with 13 bases lying between them. The CDR3 loop reads CASSLLGAHTEAFF. As DNA, the CDR3 is TGTGCCAGCAGTCTGCTTGGGGCCCACACTGAAGCTTTCTTT. Using reference TRBV28 and TRBJ1-1 for the parts outside the CDR3, the full variable domain is DVKVTQSSRYLVKRTGEKVFLECVQDMDHENMFWYRQDPGLGLRLIYFSYDVKMKEKGDIPEGYSVSREKKERFSLILESASTNQTSMYLCASSLLGAHTEAFFGQGTRLTVV.

The chain links TRBV7-2 to TRBJ2-1; weak D call: TRBD2 (5 bases). The CDR3 is made up of 15 amino acids. V lost 2 bases and J 4 bases, leaving 12 bases between the germline ends. Germline V gene sequence: CDR1 SGHTA, CDR2 FQGNSA. The CDR3 here is CASSLLAQYYNEQFF. The CDR3, as DNA: TGTGCCAGCAGCTTATTAGCGCAGTATTACAATGAGCAGTTCTTC.

The rearrangement joins TRBV28 to TRBJ2-1, with TRBD2 matching over 10 bases. The CDR3 is 17 residues long. V shed 7 bases and J 4 bases; nucleotides not matched to a gene: 13. Germline V gene data show CDR1 as MDHEN and CDR2 as SYDVKM. The CDR3 DNA reads as TGTGCCAGCACCCCGGAGAAGGTGACTAGCGGGTACAATGAGCAGTTCTTC. Translating gives CASTPEKVTSGYNEQFF.

The chain joins TRBV27 to TRBJ2-5; 8 nucleotides agree with TRBD1. The ends lost 5 bases at V and 7 bases at J; junction bases unmatched: 15. The CDR3 has 16 residues. Per the germline V gene, CDR1 is MNHEY and CDR2 is SMNVEV (reference sequence). The CDR3 coding sequence is TGTGCCAGCAGTGCCTTTAGACAGGGGTCGCGTGGGACCCAGTACTTC. Its translation is CASSAFRQGSRGTQYF.

The chain links TRBV4-3 to TRBJ2-7, with TRBD1 matching over 7 bases. The CDR3 length is 15 residues. Per germline, CDR1 LGHNA and CDR2 YSLEER. V lost 0 bases and J lost 4; bases outside the gene matches: 6. CDR3 loop: CASSQDVFRGYEQYF. Here the CDR3 DNA reads TGCGCCAGCAGCCAAGATGTTTTCAGGGGGTACGAGCAGTACTTC.

CDR3 nucleotide sequence: TGTGCCAGCAGCTACGGGACCGCAAGCACAGATACGCAGTATTTT. Protein: CASSYGTASTDTQYF. The chain has TRBV7-3 and TRBJ2-3; the D call may be TRBD1 or TRBD2 (5 bases each). CDR3 length: 15 amino acids. Between the trimmed V and J ends, which lost 4 bases and 0 bases, there was a span of 11 bases. Germline V gene sequence: CDR1 SGHTA, CDR2 FQGTGA.

V is TRBV2 and J is TRBJ1-1; D is possibly TRBD1 (6 bases). The germline gives CDR1 SNHLY, CDR2 FYNNEI. This CDR3 spans 13 amino acids. Trimming left V 5 bases short and J 3 bases short, with 10 bases between. CDR3 protein: CASSPGQYTEAFF. For the CDR3, the DNA is TGTGCCAGCAGTCCTGGACAGTACACTGAAGCTTTCTTT. Together with reference TRBV2 and TRBJ1-1, the CDR3 gives the full variable domain: EPEVTQTPSHQVTQMGQEVILRCVPISNHLYFYWYRQILGQKVEFLVSFYNNEISEKSEIFDDQFSVERPDGSNFTLKIRSTKLEDSAMYFCASSPGQYTEAFFGQGTRLTVV.

The rearrangement joins TRBV4-1 to TRBJ2-7; a weak D match, TRBD2 (7 bases). Per germline, CDR1 MGHRA and CDR2 YSYEKL. The V end was cut by 4 bases, the J end by 5 bases, with 18 bases between. The CDR3 extends over 15 amino acids. DNA of the CDR3: TGCGCCAGCAGCCCCCAAGGCGGGGGCATAGACGAGCAGTACTTC. This translates into CASSPQGGGIDEQYF.

The chain combines TRBV10-2 with TRBJ2-5; D might be TRBD1 (5 bases). The CDR3 consists of 12 residues. The germline V and J ends were trimmed by 5 bases and 11 bases, with 15 bases remaining between them. Germline CDR1 and CDR2: WSHSY and SAAADI. Written as DNA, the CDR3 is TGCGCCAGCAGTCGGGCCGACAGAGAGCAGTACTTC. Encoded protein: CASSRADREQYF.

The V and J genes are TRBV6-6 and TRBJ2-7; 8 nucleotides agree with TRBD1. CDR1 MNHNY and CDR2 SVGAGI come from the germline V gene (reference sequence). The CDR3 extends over 13 amino acids. V gave up 2 bases and J gave up 7 bases; unmatched junction bases: 4. Here the CDR3 DNA reads TGTGCCAGCAGTTACCCAGGGGGCCGGGAGCAGTACTTC. This sequence encodes CASSYPGGREQYF.

V usage is TRBV5-4 and J usage is TRBJ1-2; 9 positions match TRBD1. From germline, CDR1 is SGHNT and CDR2 YYREEE (reference sequence). CDR3 length: 13 residues. With V trimmed by 2 bases and J by 8 bases, 4 bases remained unmatched. Written as DNA, the CDR3 is TGTGCCAGCAGCTTAGACAGGGGGAGAGGCTACACCTTC. Protein sequence: CASSLDRGRGYTF.

This clone has only one observation. This chain links TRBV5-4 with TRBJ2-3; D is uncertain. The V gene lost 0 bases and the J gene lost 1 base, with 12 bases spanning the gap. Germline values: CDR1 SGHNT, CDR2 YYREEE (reference sequence). CDR3 size: 16 residues. CDR3 DNA sequence: TGTGCCAGCAGCTTGGATGGGGTTTTGGGCACAGATACGCAGTATTTT. It is translated as CASSLDGVLGTDTQYF.

This clone was observed a single time. V and J are TRBV6-6 and TRBJ2-7, with 7 bases that match TRBD2. The germline V gene has CDR1 MNHNY and CDR2 SVGAGI (reference sequence). V was clipped by 2 bases and J by 3 bases; unmatched bases: 1. The CDR3 contains 13 residues. CDR3 sequence (DNA): TGTGCCAGCAGTTACCCTAGCGGCTACGAGCAGTACTTC. The encoded protein is CASSYPSGYEQYF.

The chain links TRBV29-1 to TRBJ2-7, with D perhaps matching TRBD1 (5 bases). This CDR3 contains 13 residues. The V and J ends lost 3 bases and 4 bases respectively, with 13 bases between them. CDR1 and CDR2 (germline): SQVTM, ANQGSEA. Here the CDR3 DNA reads TGCAGCGTTGAGGCCCAGGGTATGTACGAGCAGTACTTC. Amino acid sequence: CSVEAQGMYEQYF.

This chain links TRBV7-2 with TRBJ1-6, with TRBD1 as a possible D gene (5 bases). This CDR3 is 18 amino acids long. V lost 0 bases to trimming and J lost 0 bases, with 12 bases between them. CDR1 is SGHTA and CDR2 is FQGNSA in the germline V gene. The CDR3 DNA is TGTGCCAGCAGCTTAGCTAGACCAGGGAGCTCCTATAATTCACCCCTCCACTTT. Translation: CASSLARPGSSYNSPLHF. Looking up the rest from reference TRBV7-2 and TRBJ1-6 gives the full variable domain: GAGVSQSPSNKVTEKGKDVELRCDPISGHTALYWYRQSLGQGLEFLIYFQGNSAPDKSGLPSDRFSAERTGGSVSTLTIQRTQQEDSAVYLCASSLARPGSSYNSPLHFGNGTRLTVT.

The genes are TRBV5-1 and TRBJ2-2; D is unresolved. Germline V CDR1 and CDR2: SGHRS, YFSETQ. The CDR3 runs to 15 residues. V was shortened by 1 base and J by 8 bases, with 15 bases between the two germline ends. In nucleotides, the CDR3 is TGCGCCAGCAGCTTGAGTACTGCAATATCGGGGGAGCTGTTTTTT. Amino acids: CASSLSTAISGELFF.